What follows are 11 T cell receptor beta chains derived from one specimen sequenced in a study of beta chain features in type 1 diabetes. Expressed TCRB transcripts were sequenced because the entire RNA isolate underwent reverse transcription. The assay was immunoSEQ multiplex PCR, and TCRdb's table has in-frame clones only and misses some. This sample has tens of thousands of clones, with around a third found just once. The sample comprised stem cell memory CD4+ T cells from blood. The origin of the receptors is a young woman in good health.

Notes on this clone: Other DNA sequences in this specimen translate into the identical CDR3. The chain carries TRBV5-1 and TRBJ2-7; 8 bases fit TRBD1. The J segment lost 2 bases and the V segment lost 4 bases, leaving 5 bases of the junction unmatched. Germline-derived CDR1 and CDR2 are SGHRS and YFSETQ. This CDR3 contains 14 residues. CDR3 in DNA: TGCGCCAGCAGCGAAGGGACAGGCCCCTACGAGCAGTACTTC. It codes for CASSEGTGPYEQYF.

The chain's CDR3 is CASSLVLAGGGSDTQYF. The CDR3 bases are TGTGCCAGCAGCTTAGTCCTAGCGGGGGGCGGCTCAGATACGCAGTATTTT. The chain employs TRBV7-2 and TRBJ2-3, with 11 bases that match TRBD2. V dropped 1 base and J dropped 4; count of bases not matched to a gene: 7. CDR3 length: 17 amino acids. Germline-derived CDR1 and CDR2 are SGHTA and FQGNSA.

This clone was seen a handful of times. The chain carries TRBV13 and TRBJ2-5; TRBD2 aligns across 10 bases. The CDR3 runs 16 residues. J gave up 5 bases and V 5 bases, and 11 bases lay outside the gene matches. Per the germline V gene, CDR1 is PRHDT and CDR2 is FYEKMQ (reference sequence). The CDR3 nucleotides are TGTGCCAGCAGCGGACAGAGAGCGGGGGGGCTGGAGACCCAGTACTTC. It encodes CASSGQRAGGLETQYF.

There are a few counts of this clone. J is TRBJ2-3 and V is TRBV6-6, with 7 bases lining up with TRBD1. V shed 5 bases and J 6 bases; nucleotides not matched to a gene: 2. The CDR3 runs 12 residues. The V gene's germline CDR1 is MNHNY and CDR2 SVGAGI (reference sequence). CDR3 sequence: CASSADRDTQYF. CDR3 nucleotide sequence: TGTGCCAGCAGTGCGGACAGGGATACGCAGTATTTT.

The chain employs TRBV11-3 and TRBJ2-1; 8 bases are a match to TRBD2. V trimming: 5 bases; J trimming: 4 bases; junction bases outside the gene matches: 7. The CDR3 sequence is 15 residues long. CDR1 is SGHNT, CDR2 YENEEA, per germline. CDR3 loop: CASSPFGTSYNEQFF. CDR3 nucleotide sequence: TGTGCCAGCAGCCCATTTGGGACTAGTTACAATGAGCAGTTCTTC. The whole variable domain, filled in from reference TRBV11-3 and TRBJ2-1, reads EAGVVQSPRYKIIEKKQPVAFWCNPISGHNTLYWYLQNLGQGPELLIRYENEEAVDDSQLPKDRFSAERLKGVDSTLKIQPAELGDSAVYLCASSPFGTSYNEQFFGPGTRLTVL.

This clone appeared a single time. The CDR3 region is CASSLAYSDEQFF. The CDR3 nucleotides read TGCGCCAGCAGCTTGGCGTATTCCGATGAGCAGTTCTTC. The chain employs TRBV5-1 and TRBJ2-1; unclear D gene. Germline V CDR1 and CDR2: SGHRS, YFSETQ. This CDR3 has 13 residues. V was pared by 0 bases and J by 8 bases, with 9 bases between.

This clone was counted once. The genes are TRBV4-1 and TRBJ1-5; no reliable D call. The CDR3 length is 18 residues. From germline, CDR1 is MGHRA and CDR2 YSYEKL. The V end lost 0 bases, the J end lost 4 bases, and 19 bases lay between the germline ends. CDR3 protein: CASSQDSGVAARNQPQHF. CDR3 nucleotide sequence: TGCGCCAGCAGCCAAGATAGCGGGGTCGCCGCGAGGAATCAGCCCCAGCATTTT.

This clone has a handful of counts. This chain uses TRBV9 with TRBJ2-5; 14 nucleotides line up with TRBD2. The CDR3 is made up of 17 amino acids. CDR1 SGDLS and CDR2 YYNGEE come from the germline V gene. Trimming took 3 bases from V and 5 from J; bases not matched to a gene: 9. The chain's CDR3 is CASSAKKGLAGVETQYF. The CDR3 DNA follows: TGTGCCAGCAGCGCCAAAAAGGGACTAGCGGGGGTCGAGACCCAGTACTTC.

This chain uses TRBV4-2 with TRBJ1-5, with D possibly being TRBD1 (6 bases). The CDR3 loop spans 16 amino acids. CDR1 is LGHNA and CDR2 is YNFKEQ in the germline V gene. Trimming cost V 0 bases and J 7 bases, with 16 bases left between them. Here the CDR3 reads CASSQDGGGRGQPQHF. CDR3 bases: TGTGCCAGCAGCCAAGATGGTGGGGGGAGGGGGCAGCCCCAGCATTTT.

In this sample, this clone turned up a few times. The chain couples TRBV5-1 to TRBJ2-1; D is undetermined. This CDR3 comprises 13 residues. The germline CDR1 and CDR2 sequences are SGHRS and YFSETQ. V lost 5 bases, J lost 10 bases, and 16 bases lay in between. CDR3 region: CASRESPFWEQFF. DNA for the CDR3: TGCGCCAGCAGAGAGAGTCCCTTCTGGGAGCAGTTCTTC.

This rearrangement joins TRBV11-1 to TRBJ1-2; weak D call: TRBD1 (5 bases). This CDR3 is 12 amino acids long. The germline V gene has CDR1 SGHAT and CDR2 FQDESV (reference sequence). The V end lost 5 bases, the J end lost 7 bases, and 11 bases lay between the germline ends. The CDR3 nucleotides read TGTGCCAGCAGCCAAGGGGCGGTTGGCTACACCTTC. Translating it yields CASSQGAVGYTF. Full variable domain (missing parts from reference TRBV11-1 and TRBJ1-2): EAEVAQSPRYKITEKSQAVAFWCDPISGHATLYWYRQILGQGPELLVQFQDESVVDDSQLPKDRFSAERLKGVDSTLKIQPAELGDSAMYLCASSQGAVGYTFGSGTRLTVV.